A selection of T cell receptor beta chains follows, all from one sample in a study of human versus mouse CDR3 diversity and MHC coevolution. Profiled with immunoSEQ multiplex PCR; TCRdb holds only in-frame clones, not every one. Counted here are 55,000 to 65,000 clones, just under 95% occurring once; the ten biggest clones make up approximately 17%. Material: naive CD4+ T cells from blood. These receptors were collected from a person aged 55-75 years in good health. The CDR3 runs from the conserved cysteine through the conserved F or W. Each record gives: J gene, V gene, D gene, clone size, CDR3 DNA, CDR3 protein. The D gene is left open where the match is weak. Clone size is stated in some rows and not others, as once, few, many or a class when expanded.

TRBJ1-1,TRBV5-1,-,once,TGCGCCAGCAGCTTAACAGGTAACATGAACACTGAAGCTTTCTTT,CASSLTGNMNTEAFF
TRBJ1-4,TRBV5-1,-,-,TGCGCCAGCAGCGGAGGGTGGGCCGATAATGAAAAACTGTTTTTT,CASSGGWADNEKLFF
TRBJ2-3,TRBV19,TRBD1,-,TGTGCCAGTAGCAGGGGGCCCACAGATACGCAGTATTTT,CASSRGPTDTQYF
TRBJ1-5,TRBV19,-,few,TGTGCCAGTAGTAGGGCAGGGGAGGGTGATCAGCCCCAGCATTTT,CASSRAGEGDQPQHF
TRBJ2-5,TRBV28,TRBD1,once,TGTGCCAGTAATTTACAGGGGGCGAAAGAGACCCAGTACTTC,CASNLQGAKETQYF
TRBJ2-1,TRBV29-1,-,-,TGCAGCGTGGTAGGCCGAGGTGGTGGGAGCTCCTACAATGAGCAGTTCTTC,CSVVGRGGGSSYNEQFF
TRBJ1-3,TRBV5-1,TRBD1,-,TGCGCCAGCAGCAAACGACAGGGGGCCTCTGGAAACACCATATATTTT,CASSKRQGASGNTIYF
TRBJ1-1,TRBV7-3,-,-,TGTGCCAGCAGCCCCGGGAGACCCTCGGGGACTGAAGCTTTCTTT,CASSPGRPSGTEAFF
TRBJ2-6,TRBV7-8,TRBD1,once,TGTGCCAGCAGCTCTAATTGGGGGACAGGGGCCTCTGGGGCCAACGTCCTGACTTTC,CASSSNWGTGASGANVLTF
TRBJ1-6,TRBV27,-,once,TGTGCCAGCAGTCCCTCAGGGGCCGCTACTAATAATTCACCCCTCCACTTT,CASSPSGAATNNSPLHF
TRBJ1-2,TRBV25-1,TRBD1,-,TGTGCCAGCATTGGCAGGGGGAATCTGGACTATGGCTACACCTTC,CASIGRGNLDYGYTF
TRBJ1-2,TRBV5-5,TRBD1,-,TGTGCCAGCAGTAGGGGGACAGGGACGGACTATGGCTACACCTTC,CASSRGTGTDYGYTF
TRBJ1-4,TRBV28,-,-,TGTGCCAGCAGGTTATCCCAGGGGTTTAATGAAAAACTGTTTTTT,CASRLSQGFNEKLFF
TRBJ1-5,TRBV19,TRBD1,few,TGTGCCAGTAGCACGACAGGGCCTAGTGGTCAGCCCCAGCATTTT,CASSTTGPSGQPQHF
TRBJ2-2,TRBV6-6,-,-,TGTGCCAGCAGCGGGTCAGGGGTAGGCATCGGGGAGCTGTTTTTT,CASSGSGVGIGELFF
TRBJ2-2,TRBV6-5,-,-,TGTGCCAGCAGTCGTTTGAACACCGGGGAGCTGTTTTTT,CASSRLNTGELFF
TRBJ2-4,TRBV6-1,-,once,TGTGCCAGCAGTGAATCGACTTTAGCCAAAAACATTCAGTACTTC,CASSESTLAKNIQYF
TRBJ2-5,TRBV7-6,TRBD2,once,TGTGCCAGCAGCTACGTCGGGGGGGTCCAGTACTTC,CASSYVGGVQYF
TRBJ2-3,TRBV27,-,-,TGTGCCAGCAGTTTAAGAGGAATTCGGGATGGGAGCACAGATACGCAGTATTTT,CASSLRGIRDGSTDTQYF
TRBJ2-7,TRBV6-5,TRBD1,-,TGTGCCAGCAGTCGACAGGGAACTTACTCCTACGAGCAGTACTTC,CASSRQGTYSYEQYF
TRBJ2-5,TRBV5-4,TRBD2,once,TGTGCCAGCAGCCCCACAGGACTAGCGGCCCAAGAGACCCAGTACTTC,CASSPTGLAAQETQYF
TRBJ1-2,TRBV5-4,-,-,TGTGCCAGCAGCCTCCCTAACTATGGCTACACCTTC,CASSLPNYGYTF
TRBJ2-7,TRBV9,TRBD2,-,TGTGCCAGCAGCGTAGGGACTAGCGGTACCTACGAGCAGTACTTC,CASSVGTSGTYEQYF
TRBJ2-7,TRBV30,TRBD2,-,TGTGCCTGGAAGGGAGCGGGAGTCTCCTACGAGCAGTACTTC,CAWKGAGVSYEQYF
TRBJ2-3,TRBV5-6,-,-,TGTGCCAGCAGCTCCACTAGATCCAGCGCAGATACGCAGTATTTT,CASSSTRSSADTQYF
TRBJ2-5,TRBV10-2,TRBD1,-,TGCGCCAGCAGTCCCGGGACAGTCCCGGGCGCTCAAGAGACCCAGTACTTC,CASSPGTVPGAQETQYF
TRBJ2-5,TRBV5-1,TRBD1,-,TGCGCCAGCAGCGTAGGGGGCCAGGAGACCCAGTACTTC,CASSVGGQETQYF
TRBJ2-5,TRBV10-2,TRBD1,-,TGCGCCAGCAGTTCCAGGGGGACAGGGGATGGGACCCAGTACTTC,CASSSRGTGDGTQYF
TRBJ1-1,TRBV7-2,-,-,TGTGCCAGCAGCTATAGCGCGGGGAACACTGAAGCTTTCTTT,CASSYSAGNTEAFF
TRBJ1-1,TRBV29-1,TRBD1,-,TGCAGCGTTCACAGGGGGCGATACACTGAAGCTTTCTTT,CSVHRGRYTEAFF
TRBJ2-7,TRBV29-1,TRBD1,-,TGCAGCGTTGATTGGGGACAGGGGGCTTACGAGCAGTACTTC,CSVDWGQGAYEQYF
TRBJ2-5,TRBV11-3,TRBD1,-,TGTGCCAGCAGCCGAGGACAGGCGGAGACCCAGTACTTC,CASSRGQAETQYF
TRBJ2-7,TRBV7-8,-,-,TGTGCCAGCAGCTTAATGGTTGGGGGCGGAACCTACTCCTACGAGCAGTACTTC,CASSLMVGGGTYSYEQYF
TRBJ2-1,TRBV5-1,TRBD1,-,TGCGCCAGCAGCTTCGGTGGGACAGGGGGCTTGTATGAGCAGTTCTTC,CASSFGGTGGLYEQFF
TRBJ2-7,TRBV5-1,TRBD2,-,TGCGCCAGCAGCCCGGGACTAGCCACCTACGAGCAGTACTTC,CASSPGLATYEQYF
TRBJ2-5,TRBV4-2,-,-,TGTGCCAGCAGCCAAGACCCCTCTCGGGAGCTGGAGACCCAGTACTTC,CASSQDPSRELETQYF
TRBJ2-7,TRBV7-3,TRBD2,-,TGTGCCAGCAGCTTAATGGGCGGGAGCTCCTACGAGCAGTACTTC,CASSLMGGSSYEQYF
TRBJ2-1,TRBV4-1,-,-,TGCGCCAGCAGCCACCCCAGGGGATACTATTACAATGAGCAGTTCTTC,CASSHPRGYYYNEQFF
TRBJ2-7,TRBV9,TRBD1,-,TGTGCCAGCAGCGTAGCCACAGGGGCCTACGAGCAGTACTTC,CASSVATGAYEQYF
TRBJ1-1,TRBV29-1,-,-,TGCAGCTCCCTGGGTGGGCGGGGGGACCCTGGGGCTTTCTTT,CSSLGGRGDPGAFF
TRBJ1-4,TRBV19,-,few,TGTGCCACCACCGGGGGGGCTAATGAAAAACTGTTTTTT,CATTGGANEKLFF
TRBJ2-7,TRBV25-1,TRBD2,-,TGTGCCAGCAGTGAAAGGAGCGGGAGTATCTACGAGCAGTACTTC,CASSERSGSIYEQYF
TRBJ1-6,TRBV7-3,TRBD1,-,TGTGCCAGCAGCTCCGGGACAGATAATTCACCCCTCCACTTT,CASSSGTDNSPLHF
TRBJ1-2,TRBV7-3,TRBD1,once,TGTGCCAGCAGCTCCAGAAAAGACGACAGGGGGCAAACTAACTATGGCTACACCTTC,CASSSRKDDRGQTNYGYTF
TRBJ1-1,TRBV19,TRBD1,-,TGTGCCAGTAGTATAGGACAGGGAATGGCAGCTTTCTTT,CASSIGQGMAAFF
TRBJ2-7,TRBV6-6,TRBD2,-,TGTGCCAGCACCACGGGGGGTAGCGACTCCTACGAGCAGTACTTC,CASTTGGSDSYEQYF
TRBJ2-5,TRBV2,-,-,TGTGCCAGCAGTGTGGTCCGGGAGACCCAGTACTTC,CASSVVRETQYF
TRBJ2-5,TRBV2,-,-,TGTGCCAGCAGTGTTGGGGCCGCGGAGGGTGGGGAGACCCAGTACTTC,CASSVGAAEGGETQYF
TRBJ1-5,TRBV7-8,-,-,TGTGCCAGCAGCTTAGGGAGCCCGGGGCAGCCCCAGCATTTT,CASSLGSPGQPQHF
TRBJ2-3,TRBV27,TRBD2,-,TGTGCCAGCAGTTTAGGACTAGCGGGAATGGATACGCAGTATTTT,CASSLGLAGMDTQYF
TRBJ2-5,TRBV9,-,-,TGTGCCAGCAGCTCTTTCTCTGCCGGGGGAGAGACCCAGTACTTC,CASSSFSAGGETQYF
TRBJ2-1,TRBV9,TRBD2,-,TGTGCCAGCAGCGAATATAGGTCTTCGGTCGGAAGCGGGAAGTGGGGTGAGCAGTTCTTC,CASSEYRSSVGSGKWGEQFF
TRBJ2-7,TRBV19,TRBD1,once,TGTGCCAGTAGCAGCACGGACAGGGTACACGAGCAGTACTTC,CASSSTDRVHEQYF
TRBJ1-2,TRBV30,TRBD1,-,TGTGCCTGGAGTGCGACAGGGGGGTATGGCTACACCTTC,CAWSATGGYGYTF
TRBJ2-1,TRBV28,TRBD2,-,TGTGCCAGCAGTTTCGGGAGGGCCGGCAATGAGCAGTTCTTC,CASSFGRAGNEQFF
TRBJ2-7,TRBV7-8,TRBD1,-,TGTGCCAGCAGCCCCCGACAGGGGCCATCCTACGAGCAGTACTTC,CASSPRQGPSYEQYF
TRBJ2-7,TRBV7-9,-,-,TGTGCCAGCAGCGCGATAAACGAGCAGTACTTC,CASSAINEQYF
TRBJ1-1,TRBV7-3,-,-,TGTGCCAGCAGCTTAACCCCTGGCCCTAACACTGAAGCTTTCTTT,CASSLTPGPNTEAFF
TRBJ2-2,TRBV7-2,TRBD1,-,TGTGCCAGCAGCAGGGACAGGGGAACCGGGGAGCTGTTTTTT,CASSRDRGTGELFF